The rows below give T cell receptor beta chains drawn from one sample of a study of beta chain features in type 1 diabetes. The method was immunoSEQ multiplex PCR; TCRdb's version includes in-frame clones alone and lacks a portion of them. The data contain 150,000 or so clones, 7.5% to 9.5% of them seen just once; the ten biggest clones take up about 2.1%. The sample consisted of central memory CD4+ T cells from blood. The source of these receptors is a woman between 18 and 29 years old in good health. The CDR3 runs from the conserved cysteine through the conserved F or W. Each record gives: V gene, J gene, clone size, D gene, CDR3 protein, CDR3 DNA. A D gene is named only where the DNA matches it firmly. Part of the rows lack a size; the others show once, few, many or a class for expanded clones.

>TRBV9|TRBJ2-3|-|TRBD2
CASSLLAGGDTQYF
TGTGCCAGCAGCCTACTAGCGGGAGGCGATACGCAGTATTTT
>TRBV18|TRBJ2-7|few|-
CASSPVMTVPPTEQYF
TGTGCCAGCTCACCTGTCATGACAGTCCCCCCTACCGAGCAGTACTTC
>TRBV9|TRBJ2-1|-|-
CASSVLSSYNEQFF
TGTGCCAGCAGCGTTCTGAGCTCCTACAATGAGCAGTTCTTC
>TRBV9|TRBJ1-5|few|-
CASSSAGGGQPQHF
TGTGCCAGCAGCTCCGCTGGCGGGGGCCAGCCCCAGCATTTT
>TRBV4-2|TRBJ1-1|few|TRBD1
CASSSGTGRGLEAFF
TGTGCCAGCAGCTCCGGGACAGGAAGAGGACTTGAAGCTTTCTTT
>TRBV7-3|TRBJ2-3|few|-
CASSSSTDTQYF
TGTGCCAGCAGCTCTAGCACAGATACGCAGTATTTT
>TRBV6-1|TRBJ1-6|-|-
CASSERVNSPLHF
TGTGCCAGCAGCGAGAGAGTCAATTCACCCCTCCACTTT
>TRBV7-8|TRBJ2-7|-|-
CASSLRVGASEQYF
TGTGCCAGCAGCTTAAGGGTAGGGGCTAGCGAGCAGTACTTC
>TRBV2|TRBJ2-7|-|-
CASSEESGEQYF
TGTGCCAGCAGCGAAGAGTCGGGAGAGCAGTACTTC
>TRBV14|TRBJ1-6|few|-
CASSQDWLNSPLHF
TGTGCCAGCAGCCAAGATTGGCTCAATTCACCCCTCCACTTT
>TRBV7-9|TRBJ2-5|few|-
CASSRSRAGETQYF
TGTGCCAGCAGCCGATCGCGGGCCGGAGAGACCCAGTACTTC
>TRBV4-1|TRBJ2-5|many|TRBD2
CASSQGGERGETQYF
TGCGCCAGCAGCCAAGGGGGAGAGCGGGGTGAGACCCAGTACTTC
>TRBV2|TRBJ1-2|-|-
CASSPVGYTF
TGTGCCAGCAGCCCCGTGGGCTACACCTTC
>TRBV5-1|TRBJ1-1|few|-
CASSLGHPNTEAFF
TGCGCCAGCAGCCTAGGACACCCGAACACTGAAGCTTTCTTT
>TRBV18|TRBJ2-1|few|TRBD1
CASSRDRVNEQFF
TGTGCCAGCTCACGGGACAGGGTCAACGAGCAGTTCTTC
>TRBV9|TRBJ2-5|-|TRBD2
CASSVGAGGSGETQYF
TGTGCCAGCAGCGTAGGAGCGGGAGGTAGCGGGGAGACCCAGTACTTC
>TRBV6-5|TRBJ2-7|many|-
CASSPLAKHEQYF
TGTGCCAGCTCCCCCTTAGCGAAACACGAGCAGTACTTC
>TRBV29-1|TRBJ1-3|few|-
CSVGTAGIGNTIYF
TGCAGCGTTGGGACAGCCGGAATTGGAAACACCATATATTTT
>TRBV9|TRBJ2-7|few|-
CASSPTLVGGFYEQYF
TGTGCCAGCAGCCCAACATTGGTCGGGGGTTTTTACGAGCAGTACTTC
>TRBV7-7|TRBJ1-3|-|TRBD1
CASSRRQGSGNTIYF
TGTGCTAGCAGCCGAAGACAGGGCTCTGGAAACACCATATATTTT
>TRBV6-5|TRBJ1-4|few|-
CASRADSNEKLFF
TGTGCCAGCAGGGCCGACAGTAATGAAAAACTGTTTTTT
>TRBV4-2|TRBJ2-3|-|-
CASSQLLAGQDTQYF
TGTGCCAGCAGCCAACTACTAGCAGGGCAGGATACGCAGTATTTT
>TRBV19|TRBJ1-5|-|TRBD1
CASRTHRGSNQPQHF
TGTGCCAGTAGAACCCACAGGGGTAGCAATCAGCCCCAGCATTTT
>TRBV14|TRBJ2-1|few|TRBD2
CASSHSRVRGGSNEQFF
TGTGCCAGCAGCCATTCAAGAGTCCGGGGGGGCTCGAATGAGCAGTTCTTC
>TRBV5-1|TRBJ1-6|-|-
CASSLDRLNNSPLHF
TGCGCCAGCAGCTTGGACAGGTTGAACAATTCACCCCTCCACTTT
>TRBV30|TRBJ2-5|few|TRBD1
CAWSTPGQGGTTRHF
TGTGCCTGGAGTACTCCGGGACAGGGGGGAACTACCCGTCACTTC
>TRBV29-1|TRBJ1-1|few|-
CSVAPNGNTEAFF
TGCAGCGTTGCTCCGAACGGGAACACTGAAGCTTTCTTT
>TRBV18|TRBJ2-1|many|TRBD2
CASSPGLDNEQFF
TGTGCCAGCTCCCCGGGACTAGACAATGAGCAGTTCTTC
>TRBV2|TRBJ1-1|few|TRBD1
CASSWDRLNTEAFF
TGTGCCAGCAGTTGGGACAGGTTGAACACTGAAGCTTTCTTT
>TRBV18|TRBJ2-1|many|-
CASSPGNTVGNEQFF
TGTGCCAGCTCACCAGGAAATACAGTAGGCAATGAGCAGTTCTTC
>TRBV7-3|TRBJ2-7|-|TRBD2
CASSQGTSGGAFEREQYF
TGCGCCAGCAGCCAGGGGACTAGCGGGGGGGCCTTTGAGCGCGAGCAGTACTTC
>TRBV18|TRBJ2-7|-|TRBD1
CASSPGDRPYEQYF
TGTGCCAGCTCACCAGGGGACAGACCCTACGAGCAGTACTTC